The clone carrying this TCR beta chain showed up many times. Its target is not known. V gave up 4 bases and J gave up 0 bases, with 12 bases separating them. The CDR3 runs to 16 residues. CDR1 is SEHNR, CDR2 FQNEAQ, per germline (reference sequence). The data originate from a study of early T cells in non-severe SARS-CoV-2 infection. About the research overall: Bulk RNA taken from unsorted whole blood was sequenced, leaving chains unpaired.

Unique molecular identifiers (one per individual cDNA molecule) were attached. TCRdb re-analysed the 5' RACE reads in MiXCR, keeping a single row per CDR3 protein. The profile shows approximately 30,000 distinct CDR3 sequences, approximately 5% of them singletons. The study, taken as a whole, reports: In VDJdb matching, anti-spike CD8 responses were favored while private and CD4 specificities went missing.

V gene TRBV7-9 combines with J gene TRBJ2-2; D may be TRBD2 (6 bases). Sample: whole blood. This TCR came from an adult who was a healthcare worker with PCR-confirmed SARS-CoV-2 infection or an uninfected control (not recorded which). The CDR3 reads CASSSFRDSNTGELFF. CDR3 DNA sequence: TGTGCCAGCAGCTCCTTCCGGGACTCGAACACCGGGGAGCTGTTTTTT.